This record covers a single T cell receptor beta chain. PCR was performed using 60 Vbeta and 13 Jbeta primers. TCRdb's table, derived via immunoSEQ multiplex PCR, lists solely in-frame clones and lacks some. Seen here are 150,000 to 200,000 clones, approximately 84% observed once, and the top ten hold 1% to 1.5%. This specimen comes from a study of cytomegalovirus exposure and HLA in healthy donors. The CDR3 is 15 residues long. The germline V gene has CDR1 MNHNS and CDR2 SASEGT. With 7 bases clipped from V and 1 base from J, the junction kept 6 bases outside the gene matches. This sequence joins TRBV6-1 and TRBJ2-2, with 7 bases matching TRBD1. The source is a man aged 50 to 59 in good health and CMV-seropositive. Specimen: PBMCs. This chain's CDR3 is CASKGQAMNTGELFF. In DNA form, the CDR3 reads TGTGCCAGCAAAGGACAGGCAATGAACACCGGGGAGCTGTTTTTT.